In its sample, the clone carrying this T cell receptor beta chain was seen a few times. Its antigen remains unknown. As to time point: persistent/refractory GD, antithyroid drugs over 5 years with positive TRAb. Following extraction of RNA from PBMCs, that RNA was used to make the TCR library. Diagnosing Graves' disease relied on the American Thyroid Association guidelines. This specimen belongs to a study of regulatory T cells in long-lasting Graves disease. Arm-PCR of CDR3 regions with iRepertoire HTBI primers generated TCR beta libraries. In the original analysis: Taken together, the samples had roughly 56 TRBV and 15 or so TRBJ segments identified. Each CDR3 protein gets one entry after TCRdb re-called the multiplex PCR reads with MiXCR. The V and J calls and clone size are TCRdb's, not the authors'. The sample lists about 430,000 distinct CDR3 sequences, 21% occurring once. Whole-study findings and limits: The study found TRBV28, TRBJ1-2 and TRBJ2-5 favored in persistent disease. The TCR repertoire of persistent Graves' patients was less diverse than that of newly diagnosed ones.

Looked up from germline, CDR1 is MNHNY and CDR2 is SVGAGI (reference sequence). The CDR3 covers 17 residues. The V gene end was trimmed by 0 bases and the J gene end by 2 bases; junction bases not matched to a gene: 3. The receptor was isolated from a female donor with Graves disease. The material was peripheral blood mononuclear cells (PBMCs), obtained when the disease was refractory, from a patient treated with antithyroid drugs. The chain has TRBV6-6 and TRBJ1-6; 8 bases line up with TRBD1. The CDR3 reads CASSYSYRGTYNSPLHF. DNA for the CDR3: TGTGCCAGCAGTTACTCGTACAGGGGGACCTATAATTCACCCCTCCACTTT.